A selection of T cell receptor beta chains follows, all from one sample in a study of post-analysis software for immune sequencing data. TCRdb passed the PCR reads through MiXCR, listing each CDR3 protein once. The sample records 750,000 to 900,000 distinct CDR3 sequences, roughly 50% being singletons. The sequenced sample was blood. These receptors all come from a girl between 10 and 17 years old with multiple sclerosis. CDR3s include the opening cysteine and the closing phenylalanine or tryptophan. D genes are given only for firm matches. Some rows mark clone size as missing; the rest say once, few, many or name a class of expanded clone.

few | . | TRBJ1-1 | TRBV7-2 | CASSWGPNTEAFF | TGTGCCAGCAGCTGGGGACCGAACACTGAAGCTTTCTTT
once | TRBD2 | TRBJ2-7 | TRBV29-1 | CSVGGGLAGDEQYF | TGCAGCGTTGGGGGGGGGCTAGCGGGAGATGAGCAGTACTTC
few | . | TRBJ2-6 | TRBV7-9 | CASSFPRDGGSGANVLTF | TGTGCCAGCAGCTTCCCCCGGGACGGCGGCTCTGGGGCCAACGTCCTGACTTTC
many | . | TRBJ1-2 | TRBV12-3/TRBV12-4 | CASSLAGNGYTF | TGTGCCAGCAGTTTAGCAGGGAACGGCTACACCTTC
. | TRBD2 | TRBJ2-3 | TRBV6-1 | CASSVRLGGTDTQYF | TGTGCCAGCAGTGTACGACTCGGGGGGACAGATACGCAGTATTTT
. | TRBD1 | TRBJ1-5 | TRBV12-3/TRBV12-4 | CASSHTGGGGQPQHF | TGTGCCAGCAGCCATACAGGGGGCGGGGGTCAGCCCCAGCATTTT
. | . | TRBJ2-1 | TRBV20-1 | CSARDGSRGLNNEQFF | TGCAGTGCTAGAGACGGCTCCAGGGGACTAAACAATGAGCAGTTCTTC
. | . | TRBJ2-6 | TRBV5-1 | CASSYGSRVPGANVLTF | TGCGCCAGCAGCTACGGTTCCAGGGTGCCCGGGGCCAACGTCCTGACTTTC
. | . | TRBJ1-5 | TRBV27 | CASRTSNQPQHF | TGTGCCAGCAGGACTAGCAATCAGCCCCAGCATTTT
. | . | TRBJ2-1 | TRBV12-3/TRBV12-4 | CASSFGDSQFF | TGTGCCAGCAGTTTTGGGGACTCGCAGTTCTTC
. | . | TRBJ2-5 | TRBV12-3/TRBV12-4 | CASSLVLGTSSPKGETQYF | TGTGCCAGCAGTTTAGTGCTAGGCACGAGTTCGCCCAAAGGGGAGACCCAGTACTTC
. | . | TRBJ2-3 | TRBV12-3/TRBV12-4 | CASSLTGPDAQYF | TGTGCCAGCAGTTTGACGGGTCCAGATGCGCAGTATTTT
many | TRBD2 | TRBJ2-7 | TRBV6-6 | CASSPGSGTTPQYF | TGTGCCAGCAGTCCCGGATCGGGGACTACGCCGCAGTACTTC
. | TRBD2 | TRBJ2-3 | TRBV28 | CASSPASGRTTDTQYF | TGTGCCAGCAGCCCTGCTAGCGGGAGAACCACAGATACGCAGTATTTT
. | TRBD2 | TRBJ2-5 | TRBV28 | CAGLGIAGVETQYF | TGTGCCGGCCTAGGCATAGCGGGAGTAGAGACCCAGTACTTC
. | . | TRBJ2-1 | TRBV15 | CATSSRRGASSKNEQFF | TGTGCCACCAGCAGCCGCCGCGGGGCTAGCTCCAAGAATGAGCAGTTCTTC
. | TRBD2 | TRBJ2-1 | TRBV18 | CASSPKHGTSGRNDEQFF | TGTGCCAGCTCACCCAAACATGGGACTAGCGGGAGGAACGATGAGCAGTTCTTC
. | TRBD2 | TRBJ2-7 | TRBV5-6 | CASSLFTSGAYEQYF | TGTGCCAGCAGCTTGTTTACTAGCGGGGCCTACGAGCAGTACTTC
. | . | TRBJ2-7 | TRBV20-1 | CSARGSAYEQYF | TGCAGTGCTAGAGGGTCCGCCTACGAGCAGTACTTC
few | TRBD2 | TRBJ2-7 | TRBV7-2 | CASSRLAEAYEQYF | TGTGCCAGCAGCCGGCTAGCGGAGGCCTACGAGCAGTACTTC
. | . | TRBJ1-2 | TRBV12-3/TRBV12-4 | CASSYGRPLFGGYTF | TGTGCCAGCAGTTACGGACGGCCGTTGTTCGGCGGCTACACCTTC
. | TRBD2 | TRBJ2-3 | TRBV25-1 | CASSESGTITDTQYF | TGTGCCAGCAGTGAATCAGGGACTATCACAGATACGCAGTATTTT
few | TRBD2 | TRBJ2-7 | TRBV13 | CASGMGGNYEQYF | TGTGCCAGCGGGATGGGAGGGAACTACGAGCAGTACTTC
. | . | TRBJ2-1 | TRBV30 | CAWSVSRWSEQFF | TGTGCCTGGAGTGTTTCTCGGTGGAGTGAGCAGTTCTTC
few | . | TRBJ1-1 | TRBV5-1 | CASSLLVGNTEAFF | TGCGCCAGCAGCTTGTTGGTGGGGAACACTGAAGCTTTCTTT
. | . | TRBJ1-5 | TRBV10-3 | CAISESWQRSNQPQHF | TGTGCCATCAGTGAGTCGTGGCAGCGGAGCAATCAGCCCCAGCATTTT
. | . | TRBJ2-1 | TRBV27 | CASSLGRGAHNEQFF | TGTGCCAGCAGTTTGGGTAGGGGTGCACACAATGAGCAGTTCTTC
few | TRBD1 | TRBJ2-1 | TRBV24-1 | CATSDSQGEQFF | TGTGCCACCAGTGACTCACAGGGGGAGCAGTTCTTC
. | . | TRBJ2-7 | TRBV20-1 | CSARDDNSYEQYF | TGCAGTGCGAGAGATGACAACTCCTACGAGCAGTACTTC
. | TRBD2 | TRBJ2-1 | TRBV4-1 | CASSQDGTSALSGEQFF | TGCGCCAGCAGCCAAGATGGTACTAGCGCATTATCGGGTGAGCAGTTCTTC
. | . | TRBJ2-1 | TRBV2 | CASSVGDSPNEQFF | TGTGCCAGCAGCGTCGGGGACTCCCCCAATGAGCAGTTCTTC
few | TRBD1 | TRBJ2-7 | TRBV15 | CATRRTGLEQYF | TGTGCCACCAGGCGGACAGGGCTCGAGCAGTACTTC
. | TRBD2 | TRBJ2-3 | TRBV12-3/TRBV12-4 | CANSFGGRTSDTQYF | TGTGCCAACAGTTTTGGCGGGAGGACTTCAGATACGCAGTATTTT
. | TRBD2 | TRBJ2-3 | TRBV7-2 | CASSLAGGAGGTDTQYF | TGTGCCAGCAGCTTAGCCGGAGGAGCGGGAGGCACAGATACGCAGTATTTT
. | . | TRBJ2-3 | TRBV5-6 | CASSLVHLDTQYF | TGTGCCAGCAGCTTGGTGCATTTAGATACGCAGTATTTT
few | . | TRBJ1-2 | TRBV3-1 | CASSPGGINYGYTF | TGTGCCAGCAGCCCCGGTGGTATCAACTATGGCTACACCTTC
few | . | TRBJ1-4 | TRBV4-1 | CASSLDRSNEKLFF | TGCGCCAGCAGCCTGGACCGCTCTAATGAAAAACTGTTTTTT
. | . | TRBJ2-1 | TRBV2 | CASSKVRYEQFF | TGTGCCAGCAGCAAAGTCAGGTATGAGCAGTTCTTC
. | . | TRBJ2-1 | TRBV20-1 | CSARYRRYEQFF | TGCAGTGCTAGATATCGACGGTATGAGCAGTTCTTC
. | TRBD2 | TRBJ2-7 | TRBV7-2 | CASSLAGIAGPAYEQYF | TGTGCCAGCAGCTTAGCGGGGATAGCGGGGCCAGCCTACGAGCAGTACTTC
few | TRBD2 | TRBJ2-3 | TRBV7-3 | CASSETSGRTDTQYF | TGTGCCAGCAGCGAGACTAGCGGGAGAACAGATACGCAGTATTTT
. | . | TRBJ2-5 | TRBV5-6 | CASSSFGYTEKETQYF | TGTGCCAGCAGCTCGTTCGGATACACAGAAAAAGAGACCCAGTACTTC
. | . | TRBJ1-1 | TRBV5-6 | CASSPLSVGSEAFF | TGTGCCAGCAGCCCCCTAAGCGTGGGGTCTGAAGCTTTCTTT
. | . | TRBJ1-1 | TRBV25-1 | CASTGVMNTEAFF | TGTGCCAGCACAGGGGTAATGAACACTGAAGCTTTCTTT
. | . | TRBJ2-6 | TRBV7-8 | CASRLRLAVTSGANVLTF | TGTGCCAGCAGACTAAGGCTAGCCGTGACCTCTGGGGCCAACGTCCTGACTTTC
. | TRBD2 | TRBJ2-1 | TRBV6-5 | CASSYSWGLAATGEQFF | TGTGCCAGCAGTTACTCGTGGGGACTAGCGGCGACAGGTGAGCAGTTCTTC
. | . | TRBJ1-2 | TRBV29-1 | CSAEGPAENYGYTF | TGCAGCGCCGAGGGGCCAGCAGAGAACTATGGCTACACCTTC
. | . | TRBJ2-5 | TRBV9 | CASSRSRAAVTQYF | TGTGCCAGCAGCCGATCTAGGGCGGCGGTGACCCAGTACTTC
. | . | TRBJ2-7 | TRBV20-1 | CSAVRDSFGGEQYF | TGCAGTGCGGTCCGGGACAGCTTCGGGGGCGAGCAGTACTTC
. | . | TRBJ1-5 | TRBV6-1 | CASSLEASGWASRNQPQHF | TGTGCCAGCAGCCTAGAAGCAAGCGGGTGGGCATCTCGCAATCAGCCCCAGCATTTT